This TCR beta chain was identified in a study of blood T cell repertoires in COVID-19. Looking at the study overall: Specimens from acute and convalescent COVID-19 originated in the United States, Italy and Spain. From T cells, B-cell-depleted T cells, or PBMCs came the material, which was cDNA or gDNA.

In the source study's methods: Using reference gene primer amplification, nucleated cell counts were estimated. Assay: immunoSEQ multiplex PCR; the TCRdb copy retains only in-frame clones and omits some. V and J calls and clone size are those listed in that table; D and trimming were worked out from the DNA. The sample has roughly 29,000 clones; roughly 85% are singletons. CDR1 is LNHDA, CDR2 SQIVND, per germline (reference sequence). V lost 3 bases to trimming and J lost 9 bases, with 20 bases between them. CDR3 length: 15 amino acids. Sequenced input: peripheral blood. The sequence came from a human donor in a cohort sampled during active COVID-19. The chain is built from TRBV19 and TRBJ1-2, with D unclear. The chain's CDR3 is CASSIFMKEVNRYTF. The CDR3 DNA reads as TGTGCCAGTAGTATTTTCATGAAGGAGGTCAACCGCTACACCTTC.